This TCR beta chain was recovered during a study of blood T cell repertoires in COVID-19. Study overall: Sites in the United States, Italy and Spain provided acute and convalescent COVID-19 samples. From T cells, B-cell-depleted T cells, or PBMCs came the material, which was cDNA or gDNA.

In the authors' methods: The authors estimated nucleated cell counts from reference gene primer amplification. Profiled with immunoSEQ multiplex PCR; TCRdb holds only in-frame clones, not every one. The DNA gave D and trimming, while V, J and clone size come from that table. The table lists 150,000 to 200,000 clones, 60% to 85% of them singletons. In germline, CDR1 is SEHNR, CDR2 FQNEAQ (reference sequence). The CDR3 contains 15 residues. The trim removed 4 bases at V and 5 bases at J, leaving 7 bases unmatched. The sequenced sample was peripheral blood. This chain links TRBV7-9 with TRBJ2-1, with 8 bases aligning to TRBD1. The sequence derives from a man aged 70 or older with acute or convalescent COVID-19. The CDR3 region is CASSSTGTGNNEQFF. CDR3 nucleotide sequence: TGTGCCAGCAGCTCCACCGGGACAGGTAACAATGAGCAGTTCTTC.